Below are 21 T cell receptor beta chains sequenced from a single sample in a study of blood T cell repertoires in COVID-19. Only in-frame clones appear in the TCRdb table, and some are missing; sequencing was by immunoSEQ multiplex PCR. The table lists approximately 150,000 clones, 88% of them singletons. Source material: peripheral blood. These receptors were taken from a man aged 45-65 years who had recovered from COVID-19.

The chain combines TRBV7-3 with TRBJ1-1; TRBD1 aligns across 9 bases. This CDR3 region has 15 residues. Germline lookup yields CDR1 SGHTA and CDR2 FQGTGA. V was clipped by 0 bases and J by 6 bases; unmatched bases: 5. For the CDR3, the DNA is TGTGCCAGCAGCTTAACGGGGGACAGGGCGGCTGAAGCTTTCTTT. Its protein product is CASSLTGDRAAEAFF.

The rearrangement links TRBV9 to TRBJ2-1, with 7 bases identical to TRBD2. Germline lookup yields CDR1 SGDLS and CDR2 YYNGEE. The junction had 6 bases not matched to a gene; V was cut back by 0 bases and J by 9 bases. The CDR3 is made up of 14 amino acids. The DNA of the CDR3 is TGTGCCAGCAGCGTAGGCGGGAGTTTTGGTGAGCAGTTCTTC. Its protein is CASSVGGSFGEQFF. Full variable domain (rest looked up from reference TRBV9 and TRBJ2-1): DSGVTQTPKHLITATGQRVTLRCSPRSGDLSVYWYQQSLDQGLQFLIQYYNGEERAKGNILERFSAQQFPDLHSELNLSSLELGDSALYFCASSVGGSFGEQFFGPGTRLTVL.

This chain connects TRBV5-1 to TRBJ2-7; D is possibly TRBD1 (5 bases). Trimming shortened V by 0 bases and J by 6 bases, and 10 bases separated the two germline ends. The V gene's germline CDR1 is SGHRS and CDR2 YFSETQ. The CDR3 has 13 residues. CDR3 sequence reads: CASSLETAREQYF. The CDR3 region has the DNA TGCGCCAGCAGCTTGGAGACAGCTCGCGAGCAGTACTTC.

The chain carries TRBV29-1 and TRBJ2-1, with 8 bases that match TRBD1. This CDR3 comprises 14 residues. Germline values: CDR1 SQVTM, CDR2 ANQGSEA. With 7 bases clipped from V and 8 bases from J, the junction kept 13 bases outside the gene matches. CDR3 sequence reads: CSATGTGLRDEQFF. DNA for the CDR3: TGCAGCGCCACCGGGACAGGTCTTCGCGATGAGCAGTTCTTC.

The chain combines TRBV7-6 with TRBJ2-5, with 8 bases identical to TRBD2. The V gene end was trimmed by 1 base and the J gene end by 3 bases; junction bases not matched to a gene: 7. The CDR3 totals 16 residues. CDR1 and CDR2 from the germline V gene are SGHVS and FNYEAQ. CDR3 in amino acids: CASSLGSGGAKETQYF. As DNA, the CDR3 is TGTGCCAGCAGCTTAGGATCCGGGGGGGCGAAAGAGACCCAGTACTTC.

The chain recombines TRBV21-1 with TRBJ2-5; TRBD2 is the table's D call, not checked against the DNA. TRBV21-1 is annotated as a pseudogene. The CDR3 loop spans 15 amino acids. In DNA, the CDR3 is TGTGCCAGCAGCAAAGTCGGCGGGCCGCAAGAGACCCAGTACTTC. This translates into CASSKVGGPQETQYF.

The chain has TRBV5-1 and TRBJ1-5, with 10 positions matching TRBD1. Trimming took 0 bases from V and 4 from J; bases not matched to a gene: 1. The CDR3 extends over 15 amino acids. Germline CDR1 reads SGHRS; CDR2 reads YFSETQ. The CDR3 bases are TGCGCCAGCAGCTTGGGGGGACAGGGGAATCAGCCCCAGCATTTT. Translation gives CASSLGGQGNQPQHF.

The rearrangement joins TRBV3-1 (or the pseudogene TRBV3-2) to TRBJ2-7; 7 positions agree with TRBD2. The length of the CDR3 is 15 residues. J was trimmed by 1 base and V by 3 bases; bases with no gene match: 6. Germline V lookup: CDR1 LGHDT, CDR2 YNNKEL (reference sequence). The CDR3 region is CASSQASGTSYEQYF. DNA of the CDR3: TGTGCCAGCAGCCAGGCGAGCGGGACTTCCTACGAGCAGTACTTC.

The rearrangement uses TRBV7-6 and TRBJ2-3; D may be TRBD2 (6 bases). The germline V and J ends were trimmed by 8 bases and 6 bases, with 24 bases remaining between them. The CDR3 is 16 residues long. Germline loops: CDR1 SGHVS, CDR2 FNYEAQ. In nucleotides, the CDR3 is TGTGCCAGCTCATCGGGACTCACGGACCATGGGGATACGCAGTATTTT. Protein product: CASSSGLTDHGDTQYF. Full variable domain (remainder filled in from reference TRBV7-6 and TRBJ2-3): GAGVSQSPRYKVTKRGQDVALRCDPISGHVSLYWYRQALGQGPEFLTYFNYEAQQDKSGLPNDRFSAERPEGSISTLTIQRTEQRDSAMYRCASSSGLTDHGDTQYFGPGTRLTVL.

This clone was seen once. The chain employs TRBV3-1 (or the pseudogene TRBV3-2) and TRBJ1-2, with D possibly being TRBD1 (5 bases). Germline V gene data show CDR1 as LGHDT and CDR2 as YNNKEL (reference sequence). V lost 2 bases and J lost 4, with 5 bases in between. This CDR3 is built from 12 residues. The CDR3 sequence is CASSQQGYGYTF. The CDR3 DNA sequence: TGTGCCAGCAGCCAACAGGGCTATGGCTACACCTTC.

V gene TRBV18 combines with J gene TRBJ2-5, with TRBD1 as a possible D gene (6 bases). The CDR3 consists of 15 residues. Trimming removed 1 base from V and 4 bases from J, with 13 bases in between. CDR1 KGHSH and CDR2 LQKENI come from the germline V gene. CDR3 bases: TGTGCCAGCTCACCACGGCAGGGGCTGGGAGAGACCCAGTACTTC. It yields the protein CASSPRQGLGETQYF.

The CDR3 bases are TGTGCCAGCAGTTACGAGGCGGCTAACTATGGCTACACCTTC. It translates to CASSYEAANYGYTF. V is TRBV6-2 or TRBV6-3 and J is TRBJ1-2; the D is unclear. CDR3 length equals 14 residues. V was pared by 2 bases and J by 0 bases, with 7 bases between. CDR1 MNHEY and CDR2 SVGEGT come from the germline V gene.

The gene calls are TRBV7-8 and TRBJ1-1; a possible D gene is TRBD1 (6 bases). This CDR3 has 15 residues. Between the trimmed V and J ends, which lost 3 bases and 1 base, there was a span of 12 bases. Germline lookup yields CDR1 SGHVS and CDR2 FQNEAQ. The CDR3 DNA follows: TGTGCCAGCAGCTTTGGGACACCGAAGAACACTGAAGCTTTCTTT. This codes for CASSFGTPKNTEAFF.

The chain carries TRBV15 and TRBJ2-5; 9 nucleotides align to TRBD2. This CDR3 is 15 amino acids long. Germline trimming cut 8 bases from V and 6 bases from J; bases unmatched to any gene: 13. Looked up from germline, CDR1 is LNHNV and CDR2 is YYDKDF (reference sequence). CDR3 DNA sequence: TGTGCCACCGCTATGGTAGCGGGGGAAATACAGACCCAGTACTTC. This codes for CATAMVAGEIQTQYF.

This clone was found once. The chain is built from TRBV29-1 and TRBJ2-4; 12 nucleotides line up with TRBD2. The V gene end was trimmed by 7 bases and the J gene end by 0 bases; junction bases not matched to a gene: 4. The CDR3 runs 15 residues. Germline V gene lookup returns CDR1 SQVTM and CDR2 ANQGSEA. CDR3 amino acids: CSALTSGGAKNIQYF. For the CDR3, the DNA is TGCAGCGCTCTGACTAGCGGGGGAGCCAAAAACATTCAGTACTTC.

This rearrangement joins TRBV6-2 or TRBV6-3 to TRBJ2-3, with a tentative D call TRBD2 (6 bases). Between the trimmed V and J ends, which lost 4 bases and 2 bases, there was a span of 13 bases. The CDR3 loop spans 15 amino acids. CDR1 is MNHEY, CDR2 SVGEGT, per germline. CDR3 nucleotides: TGTGCCAGCAGTTCTCCTAGCGTCTACACAGATACGCAGTATTTT. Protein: CASSSPSVYTDTQYF.

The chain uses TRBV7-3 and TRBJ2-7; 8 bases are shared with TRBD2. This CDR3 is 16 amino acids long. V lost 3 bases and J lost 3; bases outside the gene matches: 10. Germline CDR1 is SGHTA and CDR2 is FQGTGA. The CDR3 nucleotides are TGTGCCAGCAGCTTGGGGGGCGCCAGCGGGGGCTACGAGCAGTACTTC. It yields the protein CASSLGGASGGYEQYF.

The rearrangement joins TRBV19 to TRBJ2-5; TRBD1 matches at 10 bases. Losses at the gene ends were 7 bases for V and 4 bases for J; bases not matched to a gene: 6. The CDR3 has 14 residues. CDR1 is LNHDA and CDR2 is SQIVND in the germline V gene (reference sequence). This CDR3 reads CASTTGTGAETQYF. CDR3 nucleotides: TGTGCCAGTACCACCGGGACAGGGGCAGAGACCCAGTACTTC. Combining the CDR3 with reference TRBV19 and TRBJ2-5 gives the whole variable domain DGGITQSPKYLFRKEGQNVTLSCEQNLNHDAMYWYRQDPGQGLRLIYYSQIVNDFQKGDIAEGYSVSREKKESFPLTVTSAQKNPTAFYLCASTTGTGAETQYFGPGTRLLVL.

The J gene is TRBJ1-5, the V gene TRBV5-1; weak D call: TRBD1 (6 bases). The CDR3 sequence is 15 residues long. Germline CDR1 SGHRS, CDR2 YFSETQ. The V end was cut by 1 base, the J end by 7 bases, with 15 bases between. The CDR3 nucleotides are TGCGCCAGCAGCTTGATGGGGGGGCAGGGGCAGCCCCAGCATTTT. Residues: CASSLMGGQGQPQHF.

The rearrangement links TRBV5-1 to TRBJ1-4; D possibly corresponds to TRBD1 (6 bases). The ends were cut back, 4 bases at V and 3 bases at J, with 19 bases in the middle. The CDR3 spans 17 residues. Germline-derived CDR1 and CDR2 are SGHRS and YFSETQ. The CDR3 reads CASSAGGHVAANEKLFF. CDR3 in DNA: TGCGCCAGCAGCGCGGGGGGACACGTTGCAGCTAATGAAAAACTGTTTTTT.

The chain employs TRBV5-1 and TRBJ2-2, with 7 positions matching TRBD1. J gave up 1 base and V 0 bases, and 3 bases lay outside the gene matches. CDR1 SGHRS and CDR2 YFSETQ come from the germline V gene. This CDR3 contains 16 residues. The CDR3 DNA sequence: TGCGCCAGCAGCTTGGGGCGGACAGGGAACACCGGGGAGCTGTTTTTT. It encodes CASSLGRTGNTGELFF.